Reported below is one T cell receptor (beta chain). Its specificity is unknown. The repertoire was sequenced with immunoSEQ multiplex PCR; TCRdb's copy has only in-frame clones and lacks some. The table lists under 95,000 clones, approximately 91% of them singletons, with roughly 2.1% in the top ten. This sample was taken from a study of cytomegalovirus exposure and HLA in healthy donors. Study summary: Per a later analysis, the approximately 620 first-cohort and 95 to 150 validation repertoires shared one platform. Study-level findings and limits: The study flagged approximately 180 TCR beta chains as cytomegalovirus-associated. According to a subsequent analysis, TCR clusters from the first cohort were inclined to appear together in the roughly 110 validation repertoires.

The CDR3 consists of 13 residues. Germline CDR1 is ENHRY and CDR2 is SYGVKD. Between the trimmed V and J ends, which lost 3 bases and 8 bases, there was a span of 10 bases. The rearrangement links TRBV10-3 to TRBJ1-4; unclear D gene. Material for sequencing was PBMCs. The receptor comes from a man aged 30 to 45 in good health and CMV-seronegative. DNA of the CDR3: TGTGCCATCAGTGAACGGGGAAGGGAAAAACTGTTTTTT. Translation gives CAISERGREKLFF.